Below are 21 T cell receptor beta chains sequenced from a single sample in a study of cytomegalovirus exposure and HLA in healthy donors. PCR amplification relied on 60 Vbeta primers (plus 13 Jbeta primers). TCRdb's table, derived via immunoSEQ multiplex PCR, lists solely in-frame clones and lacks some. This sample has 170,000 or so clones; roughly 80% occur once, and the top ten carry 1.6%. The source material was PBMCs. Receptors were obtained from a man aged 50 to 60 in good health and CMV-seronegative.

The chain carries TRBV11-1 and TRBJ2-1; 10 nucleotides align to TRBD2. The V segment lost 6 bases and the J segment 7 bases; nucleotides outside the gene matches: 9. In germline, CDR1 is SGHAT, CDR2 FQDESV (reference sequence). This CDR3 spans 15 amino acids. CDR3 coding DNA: TGTGCCAGCAGACGTCCCGGGACTAGCGTAAATGAGCAGTTCTTC. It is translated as CASRRPGTSVNEQFF.

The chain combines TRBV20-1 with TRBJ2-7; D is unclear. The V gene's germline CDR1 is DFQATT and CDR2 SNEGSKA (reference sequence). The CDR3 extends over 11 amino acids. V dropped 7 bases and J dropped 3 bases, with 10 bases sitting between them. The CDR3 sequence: CSGDGDYEQYF. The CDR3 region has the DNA TGCAGTGGTGACGGAGACTACGAGCAGTACTTC.

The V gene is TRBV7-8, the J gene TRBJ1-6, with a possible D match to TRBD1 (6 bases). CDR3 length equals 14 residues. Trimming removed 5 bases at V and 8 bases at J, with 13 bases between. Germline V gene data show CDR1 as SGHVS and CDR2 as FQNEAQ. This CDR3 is CASSTQGRDSPLHF. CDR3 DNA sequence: TGTGCCAGCAGCACACAGGGTAGGGATTCACCCCTCCACTTT.

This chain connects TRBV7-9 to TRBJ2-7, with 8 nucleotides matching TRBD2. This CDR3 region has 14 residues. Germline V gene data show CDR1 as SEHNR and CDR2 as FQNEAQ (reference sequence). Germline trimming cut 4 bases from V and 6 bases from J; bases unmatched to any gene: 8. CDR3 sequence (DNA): TGTGCCAGCAGCTCCGGCGGGGGGTTCGGCGAGCAGTACTTC. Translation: CASSSGGGFGEQYF.

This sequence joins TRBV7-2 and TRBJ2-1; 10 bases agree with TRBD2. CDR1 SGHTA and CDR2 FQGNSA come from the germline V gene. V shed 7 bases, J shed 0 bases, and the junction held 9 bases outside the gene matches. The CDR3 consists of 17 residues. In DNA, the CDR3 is TGTGCCAGCACACAACGTATAGCGGGGGGCTCCTACAATGAGCAGTTCTTC. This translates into CASTQRIAGGSYNEQFF.

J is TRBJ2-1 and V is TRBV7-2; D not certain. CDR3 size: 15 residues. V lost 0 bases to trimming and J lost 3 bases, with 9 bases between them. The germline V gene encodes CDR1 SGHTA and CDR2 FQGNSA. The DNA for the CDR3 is TGTGCCAGCAGCTTAGCGATGGCCATCTACAATGAGCAGTTCTTC. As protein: CASSLAMAIYNEQFF.

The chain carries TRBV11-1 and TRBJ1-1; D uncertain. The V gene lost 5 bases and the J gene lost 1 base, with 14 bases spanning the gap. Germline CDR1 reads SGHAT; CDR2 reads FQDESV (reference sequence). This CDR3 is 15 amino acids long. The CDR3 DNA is TGTGCCAGCAGCCCCGCCTGGGGAGGGAACACTGAAGCTTTCTTT. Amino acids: CASSPAWGGNTEAFF. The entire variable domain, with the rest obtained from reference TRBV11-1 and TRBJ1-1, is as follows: EAEVAQSPRYKITEKSQAVAFWCDPISGHATLYWYRQILGQGPELLVQFQDESVVDDSQLPKDRFSAERLKGVDSTLKIQPAELGDSAMYLCASSPAWGGNTEAFFGQGTRLTVV.

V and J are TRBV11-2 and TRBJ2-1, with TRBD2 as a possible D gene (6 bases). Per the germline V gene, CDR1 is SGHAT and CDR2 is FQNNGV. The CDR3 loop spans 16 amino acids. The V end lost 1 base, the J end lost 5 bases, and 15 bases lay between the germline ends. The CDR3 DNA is TGTGCCAGCAGCTTAGCAGGAAGCGGAGGGCACAATGAGCAGTTCTTC. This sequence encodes CASSLAGSGGHNEQFF. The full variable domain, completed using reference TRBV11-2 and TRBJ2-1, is EAGVAQSPRYKIIEKRQSVAFWCNPISGHATLYWYQQILGQGPKLLIQFQNNGVVDDSQLPKDRFSAERLKGVDSTLKIQPAKLEDSAVYLCASSLAGSGGHNEQFFGPGTRLTVL.

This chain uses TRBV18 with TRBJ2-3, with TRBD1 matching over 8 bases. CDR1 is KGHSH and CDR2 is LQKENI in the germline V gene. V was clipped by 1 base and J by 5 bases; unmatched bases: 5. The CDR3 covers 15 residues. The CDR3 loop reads CASSPRQGAGDTQYF. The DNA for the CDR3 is TGTGCCAGCTCACCACGGCAGGGGGCGGGAGATACGCAGTATTTT.

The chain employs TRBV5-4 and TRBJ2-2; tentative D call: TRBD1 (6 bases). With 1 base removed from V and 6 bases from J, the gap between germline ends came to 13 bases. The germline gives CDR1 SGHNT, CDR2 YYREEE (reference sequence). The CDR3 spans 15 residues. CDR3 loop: CASSLYQGPPGELFF. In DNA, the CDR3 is TGTGCCAGCAGCTTGTACCAGGGGCCCCCCGGGGAGCTGTTTTTT.

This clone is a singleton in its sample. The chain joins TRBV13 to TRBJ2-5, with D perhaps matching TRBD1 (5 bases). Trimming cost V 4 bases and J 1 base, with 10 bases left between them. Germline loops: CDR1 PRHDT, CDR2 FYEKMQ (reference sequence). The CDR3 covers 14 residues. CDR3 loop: CASSYGHLQETQYF. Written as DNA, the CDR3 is TGTGCCAGCAGCTACGGACACCTCCAAGAGACCCAGTACTTC.

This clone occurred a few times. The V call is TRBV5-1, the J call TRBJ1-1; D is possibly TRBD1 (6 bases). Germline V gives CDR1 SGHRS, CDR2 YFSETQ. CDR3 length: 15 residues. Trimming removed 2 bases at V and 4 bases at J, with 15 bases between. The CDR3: CASSLFAGAGTEAFF. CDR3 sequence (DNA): TGCGCCAGCAGCTTATTCGCAGGGGCGGGCACTGAAGCTTTCTTT.

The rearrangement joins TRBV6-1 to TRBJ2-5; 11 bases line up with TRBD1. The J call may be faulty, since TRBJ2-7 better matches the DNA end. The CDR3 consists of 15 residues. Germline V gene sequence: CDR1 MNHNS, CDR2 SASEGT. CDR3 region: CASRRGTGGTYEQYF. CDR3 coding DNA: TGTGCCAGCAGAAGAGGGACAGGGGGGACCTACGAGCAGTACTTC.

CDR3 sequence reads: CASSLPGGTGSYNEQFF. The CDR3 DNA reads as TGTGCCAGCAGCTTACCGGGGGGAACTGGGTCCTACAATGAGCAGTTCTTC. The V call is TRBV7-9, the J call TRBJ2-1; TRBD2 aligns across 7 bases. CDR1 and CDR2 (germline): SEHNR, FQNEAQ (reference sequence). This CDR3 region has 17 residues. Trimming removed 2 bases from V and 1 base from J; junction bases left unmatched: 8.

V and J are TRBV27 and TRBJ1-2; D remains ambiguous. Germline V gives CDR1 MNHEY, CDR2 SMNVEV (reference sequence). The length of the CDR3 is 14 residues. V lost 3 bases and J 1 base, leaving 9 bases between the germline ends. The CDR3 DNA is TGTGCCAGCAGTTTTCTAAATGGTAACTATGGCTACACCTTC. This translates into CASSFLNGNYGYTF.

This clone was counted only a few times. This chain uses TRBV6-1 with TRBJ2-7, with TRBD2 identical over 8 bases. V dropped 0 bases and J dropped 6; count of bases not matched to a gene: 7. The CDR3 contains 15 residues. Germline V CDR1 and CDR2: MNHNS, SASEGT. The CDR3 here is CASSEAGAGAVEQYF. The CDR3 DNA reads TGTGCCAGCAGTGAAGCGGGAGCGGGAGCTGTCGAGCAGTACTTC.

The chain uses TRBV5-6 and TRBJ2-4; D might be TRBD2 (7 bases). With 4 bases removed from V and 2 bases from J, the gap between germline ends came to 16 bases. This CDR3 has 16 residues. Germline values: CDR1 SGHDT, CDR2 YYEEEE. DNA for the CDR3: TGTGCCAGCAGCCAAAGGGGGAGGGGTTCCAAAAACATTCAGTACTTC. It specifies CASSQRGRGSKNIQYF.

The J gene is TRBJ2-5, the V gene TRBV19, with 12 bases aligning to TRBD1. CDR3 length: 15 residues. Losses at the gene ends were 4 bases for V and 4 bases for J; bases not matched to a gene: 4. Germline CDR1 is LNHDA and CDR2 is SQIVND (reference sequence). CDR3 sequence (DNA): TGTGCCAGTAGTAGGGACAGGGGGCTAACAGAGACCCAGTACTTC. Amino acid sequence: CASSRDRGLTETQYF.

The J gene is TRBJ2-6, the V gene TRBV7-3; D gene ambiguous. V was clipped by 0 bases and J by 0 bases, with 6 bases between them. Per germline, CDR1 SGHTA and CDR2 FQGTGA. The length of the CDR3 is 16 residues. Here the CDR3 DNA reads TGTGCCAGCAGCTTAACTGCGCCCTCTGGGGCCAACGTCCTGACTTTC. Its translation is CASSLTAPSGANVLTF.

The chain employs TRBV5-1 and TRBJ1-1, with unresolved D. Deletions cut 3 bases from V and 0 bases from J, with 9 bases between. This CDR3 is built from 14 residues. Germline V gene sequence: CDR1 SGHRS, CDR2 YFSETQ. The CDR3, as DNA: TGCGCCAGCAGCTACCGGTCAATGAACACTGAAGCTTTCTTT. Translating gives CASSYRSMNTEAFF.

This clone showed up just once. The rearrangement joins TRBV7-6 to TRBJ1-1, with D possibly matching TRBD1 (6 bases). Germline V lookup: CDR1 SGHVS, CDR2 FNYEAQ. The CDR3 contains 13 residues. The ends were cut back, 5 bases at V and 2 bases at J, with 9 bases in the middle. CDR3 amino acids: CASSRRGNTEAFF. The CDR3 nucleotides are TGTGCCAGCAGCCGCAGGGGAAACACTGAAGCTTTCTTT.